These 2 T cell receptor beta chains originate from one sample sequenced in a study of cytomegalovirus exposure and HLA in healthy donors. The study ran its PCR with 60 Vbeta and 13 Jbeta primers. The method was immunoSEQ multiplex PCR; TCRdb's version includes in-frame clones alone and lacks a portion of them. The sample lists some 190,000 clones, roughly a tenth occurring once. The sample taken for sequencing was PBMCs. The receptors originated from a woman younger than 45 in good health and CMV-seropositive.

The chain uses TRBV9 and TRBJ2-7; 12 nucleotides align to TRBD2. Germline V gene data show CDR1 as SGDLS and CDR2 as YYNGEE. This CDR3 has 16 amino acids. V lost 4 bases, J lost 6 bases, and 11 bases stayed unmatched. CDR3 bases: TGTGCCAGCAGCCCACGACTAGCGGGAGATTTAGGCGAGCAGTACTTC. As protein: CASSPRLAGDLGEQYF.

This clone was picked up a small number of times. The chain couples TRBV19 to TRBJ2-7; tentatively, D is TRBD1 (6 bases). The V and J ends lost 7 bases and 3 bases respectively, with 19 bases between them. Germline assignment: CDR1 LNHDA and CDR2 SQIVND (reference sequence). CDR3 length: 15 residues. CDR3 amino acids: CASTKGPDRYYEQYF. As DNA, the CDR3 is TGTGCCAGTACAAAGGGTCCGGACAGATACTACGAGCAGTACTTC.